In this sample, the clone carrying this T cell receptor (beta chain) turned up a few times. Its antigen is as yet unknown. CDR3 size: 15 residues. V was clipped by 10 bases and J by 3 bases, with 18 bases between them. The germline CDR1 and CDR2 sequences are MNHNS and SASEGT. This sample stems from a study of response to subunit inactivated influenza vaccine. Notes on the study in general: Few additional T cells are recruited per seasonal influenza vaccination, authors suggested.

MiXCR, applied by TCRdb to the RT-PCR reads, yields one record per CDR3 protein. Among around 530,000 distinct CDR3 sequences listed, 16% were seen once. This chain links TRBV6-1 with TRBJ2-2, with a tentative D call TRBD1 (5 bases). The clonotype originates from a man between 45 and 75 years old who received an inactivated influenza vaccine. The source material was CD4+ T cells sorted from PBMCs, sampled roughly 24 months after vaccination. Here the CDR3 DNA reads TGTGCCATTCAAAATAGGGGAAGAGACACCGGGGAGCTGTTTTTT. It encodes CAIQNRGRDTGELFF.